What follows are 21 T cell receptor beta chains derived from one specimen sequenced in a study of beta chain features in type 1 diabetes. Study observations and caveats: A moderate, significant TCRB CDR3 shortening appeared in type 1 diabetes across four CD4+ subsets.

The investigators reverse transcribed all of the isolated RNA, so they sequenced expressed TCRB transcripts. Method: immunoSEQ multiplex PCR; TCRdb's copy keeps in-frame clones and lacks some. The repertoire includes roughly 300,000 clones, approximately 14% of them detected once, and around 0.016% sits in the top ten. Their target antigens are unknown. Material for sequencing was naive CD4+ T cells from blood. Every receptor here comes from a man in his thirties or forties with type 1 diabetes.

This clone was seen a handful of times. The rearrangement uses TRBV4-1 and TRBJ2-7; possible D gene TRBD2, 6 bases. This CDR3 has 14 amino acids. Germline V CDR1 and CDR2: MGHRA, YSYEKL. Trimming cost V 2 bases and J 3 bases, with 11 bases left between them. The CDR3 protein is CASSQRDSGYEQYF. As DNA, the CDR3 is TGCGCCAGCAGCCAACGGGACTCAGGCTACGAGCAGTACTTC.

Only a few counts were recorded for this clone. The chain is built from TRBV29-1 and TRBJ2-7; 9 nucleotides align to TRBD1. Trimming took 5 bases from V and 0 from J; bases not matched to a gene: 5. The CDR3 loop spans 14 amino acids. The germline CDR1 and CDR2 sequences are SQVTM and ANQGSEA. As DNA, the CDR3 is TGCAGCGTTCGGACAGGGGCAAGCTCCTACGAGCAGTACTTC. As protein: CSVRTGASSYEQYF.

The CDR3 protein is CASSFSLAGIYEQYF. Here the CDR3 DNA reads TGTGCCAGCAGCTTTTCGCTAGCGGGAATCTACGAGCAGTACTTC. This chain links TRBV5-8 with TRBJ2-7, with TRBD2 identical over 9 bases. CDR1 and CDR2 from the germline V gene are SGHTS and YDEGEE. J was trimmed by 3 bases and V by 2 bases; bases with no gene match: 6. The CDR3 runs 15 residues.

J is TRBJ2-5 and V is TRBV11-2; 7 bases match TRBD2. Germline assignment: CDR1 SGHAT and CDR2 FQNNGV. The CDR3 totals 15 residues. The J segment lost 1 base and the V segment lost 5 bases, leaving 7 bases of the junction unmatched. DNA of the CDR3: TGTGCCAGCAGCCTCCGAGGCGGGGGCCAAGAGACCCAGTACTTC. It yields the protein CASSLRGGGQETQYF.

This clone came up a few times. The chain couples TRBV5-6 to TRBJ2-2, with D tentatively TRBD2 (5 bases). This CDR3 has 13 residues. The germline gives CDR1 SGHDT, CDR2 YYEEEE. V lost 7 bases, J lost 5 bases, and 12 bases lay in between. The CDR3 DNA follows: TGTGCCAGCGGACTGGGAAGAACCGGGGAGCTGTTTTTT. Its translation is CASGLGRTGELFF.

The J gene is TRBJ2-1, the V gene TRBV9; TRBD2 is a possible D gene (5 bases). Germline CDR1 reads SGDLS; CDR2 reads YYNGEE. This CDR3 has 16 residues. V was cut by 0 bases and J by 10 bases, with 20 bases left in between. The CDR3 sequence is CASSVGVVAKGGEQFF. Written as DNA, the CDR3 is TGTGCCAGCAGCGTAGGAGTGGTAGCCAAGGGCGGGGAGCAGTTCTTC.

There are a few counts of this clone. The CDR3 sequence: CASSLERGQETQYF. As DNA, the CDR3 is TGTGCCAGCAGCTTAGAACGCGGCCAAGAGACCCAGTACTTC. The V call is TRBV7-2, the J call TRBJ2-5, with D unresolved. The CDR3 runs to 14 residues. Germline assignment: CDR1 SGHTA and CDR2 FQGNSA. Trimming removed 1 base at V and 1 base at J, with 7 bases between.

The chain employs TRBV28 and TRBJ2-1; 8 bases are a match to TRBD2. The CDR3 has 14 amino acids. Germline V gene lookup returns CDR1 MDHEN and CDR2 SYDVKM. Trimming removed 3 bases from V and 5 bases from J; junction bases left unmatched: 3. In DNA form, the CDR3 reads TGTGCCAGCAGTTTCCAGCGGGAGAACAATGAGCAGTTCTTC. Protein: CASSFQRENNEQFF.

The table lists this clone with a few counts. The gene calls are TRBV9 and TRBJ1-3; D unclear. Per germline, CDR1 SGDLS and CDR2 YYNGEE. The CDR3 is 15 residues long. V lost 0 bases to trimming and J lost 0 bases, with 7 bases between them. The CDR3: CASSVAGSSGNTIYF. In DNA form, the CDR3 reads TGTGCCAGCAGCGTAGCGGGTAGCTCTGGAAACACCATATATTTT. Combining the CDR3 with reference TRBV9 and TRBJ1-3 gives the whole variable domain DSGVTQTPKHLITATGQRVTLRCSPRSGDLSVYWYQQSLDQGLQFLIQYYNGEERAKGNILERFSAQQFPDLHSELNLSSLELGDSALYFCASSVAGSSGNTIYFGEGSWLTVV.

The rearrangement links TRBV6-5 to TRBJ2-3; D not certain. CDR1 and CDR2 from the germline V gene are MNHEY and SVGAGI. Trimming removed 0 bases from V and 2 bases from J, with 9 bases in between. The CDR3 is 15 amino acids. CDR3 sequence reads: CASSYSGQLTDTQYF. The CDR3 bases are TGTGCCAGCAGTTACTCTGGGCAGCTCACAGATACGCAGTATTTT.

The chain employs TRBV6-6 and TRBJ2-5; TRBD2 matches at 7 bases. The germline gives CDR1 MNHNY, CDR2 SVGAGI (reference sequence). The CDR3 extends over 15 amino acids. With 4 bases clipped from V and 7 bases from J, the junction kept 12 bases outside the gene matches. For the CDR3, the DNA is TGTGCCAGCAGTTCGCCAGCGGGGCGAGTTGGGACCCAGTACTTC. Protein product: CASSSPAGRVGTQYF.

The chain is built from TRBV5-1 and TRBJ2-2; D gene uncertain. Between the trimmed V and J ends, which lost 4 bases and 4 bases, there was a span of 8 bases. The germline V gene encodes CDR1 SGHRS and CDR2 YFSETQ. There are 13 residues in the CDR3. The CDR3 nucleotides read TGCGCCAGCAGCCGAGTTTCCACCGGGGAGCTGTTTTTT. Its protein product is CASSRVSTGELFF.

This chain links TRBV11-2 with TRBJ2-3, with a tentative D call TRBD2 (5 bases). Germline V gene lookup returns CDR1 SGHAT and CDR2 FQNNGV. This CDR3 is 12 amino acids long. V was pared by 10 bases and J by 6 bases, with 14 bases between. CDR3 DNA sequence: TGTGCCACCACGGGGTTGTGGGATACGCAGTATTTT. Translated: CATTGLWDTQYF.

Turning to this clone: The junction differs from germline at one of its ends, possibly a read error. The chain combines TRBV7-9 with TRBJ2-7; TRBD2 matches 12 bases. The germline V gene encodes CDR1 SEHNR and CDR2 FQNEAQ (reference sequence). This CDR3 spans 15 amino acids. The CDR3 DNA reads TGTGCCAGCAGCCTAGCGGGAGGGCCGGGATACGAGCAGTACTTC. Its translation is CASSLAGGPGYEQYF.

This clone came up a few times. CDR3 DNA: TGTGCCACCTCTCTGGGCGCTTCGCGTTTTGGCTACACCTTC. It specifies CATSLGASRFGYTF. The chain links TRBV6-5 to TRBJ1-2; D is unclear. The germline CDR1 and CDR2 sequences are MNHEY and SVGAGI. The CDR3 is 14 residues long. Trimming stripped 10 bases from V and 7 bases from J, with 22 bases between.

This clone was seen a few times. This chain uses TRBV28 with TRBJ2-4; TRBD2 matches 10 bases. The J segment lost 10 bases and the V segment lost 10 bases, leaving 7 bases of the junction unmatched. The CDR3 sequence is 12 residues long. Germline values: CDR1 MDHEN, CDR2 SYDVKM. The CDR3 sequence is CATTSGSIIQYF. DNA for the CDR3: TGTGCCACGACTAGCGGGTCTATTATTCAGTACTTC.

For the CDR3, the DNA is TGTGCCAGCAGTACCGGGACTAGGAAGGCCAATGAGCAGTTCTTC. Translated: CASSTGTRKANEQFF. The rearrangement joins TRBV2 to TRBJ2-1; TRBD2 matches 8 bases. Germline V gives CDR1 SNHLY, CDR2 FYNNEI. V shed 5 bases and J 6 bases; nucleotides not matched to a gene: 9. This CDR3 is 15 amino acids long.

This chain links TRBV7-2 with TRBJ2-3; no clear D gene. V lost 5 bases and J 2 bases, leaving 14 bases between the germline ends. Germline V gene sequence: CDR1 SGHTA, CDR2 FQGNSA. The CDR3 is 15 amino acids. The CDR3 DNA is TGTGCCAGCAGCGATACTTGGTCTCACACAGATACGCAGTATTTT. This translates into CASSDTWSHTDTQYF.

This clone showed up many times. At the DNA level, this CDR3 is encoded by other sequences in the same sample as well. The gene calls are TRBV7-9 and TRBJ2-5; no clear D. This CDR3 is built from 11 residues. Germline V gives CDR1 SEHNR, CDR2 FQNEAQ (reference sequence). V was pared by 4 bases and J by 2 bases, with 2 bases between. CDR3 amino acids: CASSSQETQYF. The CDR3 DNA sequence: TGTGCCAGCAGCTCACAAGAGACCCAGTACTTC.

This chain uses TRBV18 with TRBJ1-2; TRBD1 matches 8 bases. V was pared by 7 bases and J by 2 bases, with 3 bases of the junction left unmatched. This CDR3 comprises 13 residues. CDR1 is KGHSH, CDR2 LQKENI, per germline. CDR3 region: CASFRQGNYGYTF. For the CDR3, the DNA is TGTGCCAGCTTCAGACAGGGGAACTATGGCTACACCTTC.

This clone was seen more than once but under ten times. The chain carries TRBV4-1 and TRBJ1-1; 8 bases fit TRBD1. Germline V gives CDR1 MGHRA, CDR2 YSYEKL. V was pared by 0 bases and J by 2 bases, with 2 bases of the junction left unmatched. CDR3 length: 15 amino acids. The CDR3 is CASSQEGTGNTEAFF. The CDR3 DNA follows: TGCGCCAGCAGCCAAGAGGGGACAGGTAACACTGAAGCTTTCTTT.